Shown below are 3 T cell receptor beta chains from a single sample sequenced in a study of T-cell memory formation after mild COVID-19. One entry per CDR3 protein, called by TCRdb with MiXCR from the 5' RACE reads. The sample carries a few hundred thousand distinct CDR3 sequences, about 16% recorded once. Sequenced material: PBMCs or a T cell subset sorted from them (not recorded which). The receptors derive from a man between 18 and 35 years old who had mild COVID-19 (a few samples of this study predate the infection). Cell type and time point are not known.

The chain is built from TRBV9 and TRBJ2-2; D remains unclear. Germline CDR1 and CDR2: SGDLS and YYNGEE. V lost 0 bases and J 4 bases, leaving 10 bases between the germline ends. The CDR3 is made up of 15 amino acids. The CDR3 region has the DNA TGTGCCAGCAGCGTAGTGAAGGAGTCCACCGGGGAGCTGTTTTTT. Amino acid sequence: CASSVVKESTGELFF.

V gene TRBV9 combines with J gene TRBJ1-2, with a tentative D call TRBD1 (5 bases). The CDR3 is 12 amino acids. The germline V gene encodes CDR1 SGDLS and CDR2 YYNGEE. V dropped 7 bases and J dropped 4 bases, with 11 bases sitting between them. The DNA for the CDR3 is TGTGCCAGCGTACGGGACGGCTATGGCTACACCTTC. Translation: CASVRDGYGYTF.

This clonotype was counted at least ten times. This chain uses TRBV4-2 with TRBJ2-2; TRBD2 is a possible D gene (7 bases). This CDR3 region has 14 residues. V lost 8 bases to trimming and J lost 4 bases, with 14 bases between them. Germline V lookup: CDR1 LGHNA, CDR2 YNFKEQ. This chain's CDR3 is CASSRGAVTGELFF. The CDR3 DNA reads as TGTGCCAGCTCCCGGGGGGCGGTCACCGGGGAGCTGTTTTTT.